Given below is one TCR beta chain in context. Which antigen it targets is not known. Per-base qualities were not stored, and no clone one base away is much larger. The protocol used for the library was the immunoSEQ multiplex PCR assay. A mixture of 60 forward primers for TCR Vbeta segments and 13 reverse primers for TCR Jbeta segments was used in the multiplex PCR. The CDR3 region of rearranged TCR beta genes was amplified from genomic DNA by a multiplex PCR assay. Amplified TCR beta libraries were sequenced as 87-base-pair reads on the Illumina HiSeq System. The source study handled its data this way. A later analysis tallied about 77 million unique TCR beta chains across the 550 to 850 repertoires, and approximately 12 million of those chains were shared by two or more donors. A nearest-neighbor algorithm error-corrected the raw reads and collapsed the reads into unique sequences, merging closely related sequences to remove PCR and sequencing errors. CDR3 sequences were aligned to IMGT reference sequences to assign V, D and J gene segments. Each retained sequence needed at least a six-nucleotide match to both a V gene segment and a J gene segment. Rearrangements were called productive when the CDR3 lacked stop codons and stayed in frame with V and J; all others were non-productive. CDR3 was defined according to IMGT convention as the region running from the second conserved V-encoded cysteine to the conserved J-encoded phenylalanine. In an earlier analysis of roughly 610 of the donors, sequences lacking an unambiguous match to a single V gene segment were excluded. An earlier analysis of fewer than 650 of the donors classified V segments as functional when productive rearrangements were above 56.7% and as segregating when the standard deviation between donors was above 5%. A statistical classification framework was built for diagnosing cytomegalovirus status from the catalog of TCR beta chain sequences. In a later analysis, TCR nucleotide sequences were compared against IMGT/GENE-DB human TR gene sequences so that V and J genes could be assigned. Using the TCRdist pipeline, a later analysis assigned CDR3 sequences along with most-parsimonious VDJ recombination scenarios. In a later analysis, every TCR beta chain was defined by the combination of its CDR3 amino acid sequence and its V-gene family, and reads without a unique V-gene family were dropped. As a way to deal with suspected cross-contamination and a sequencing artifact, a later analysis dropped over 550 nucleotide sequences that were highly shared and had low generation probability. In a later analysis, a clonal expansion index was calculated for each public chain from normalized within-repertoire ranks of inferred template counts. In a later analysis, generation probabilities were computed using a VDJ recombination model fitted to out-of-frame rearrangements, and the results were checked against IGoR. A later analysis scored TCR-TCR, TCR-HLA and TCR-CMV co-occurrence with hypergeometric tests, applying a repertoire-size bias correction to TCR pairs. A later analysis estimated false discovery rates by permuting HLA or CMV assignments 20 times. In a later analysis, co-occurring TCRs were grouped using DBSCAN, with TCRdist sequence similarity added in when clustering inside HLA-allele-positive subsets. For co-occurrence clustering, repertoires with fewer than 30,000 or more than 120,000 public chains were excluded, along with roughly 5 repertoires with anomalous nucleotide sharing. TCRdb carries this immuneACCESS record with in-frame sequences only. Its versions omit some clonotypes, under half of them owing to an unresolved V gene in the studies checked, with the rest unexplained. V, J and clone size are those of that table, while D and trimming were read from the DNA. Here the sample has about 91,000 clones; about three quarters occur a single time. The ten biggest clones cover approximately 4.4% of the sample.

This sample is part of a study of cytomegalovirus exposure and HLA in healthy donors (TCRdb year 2017). Looking at the study overall: In an earlier analysis of 587 of the donors, 276 Gb of sequence data and 100 million or so unique TCR beta sequences from about 179 million T cells were reported. Both class I and class II loci were covered by HLA typing, at four-digit resolution. In a later genetic analysis, genome-wide SNP genotypes for about three fifths of the 666 donors were used, and that subset was treated as a discovery cohort. A later analysis re-analyzed previously published TCR beta repertoires from 666 donors and added high-resolution HLA genotyping to study TCR occurrence patterns. Every repertoire in the discovery cohort had been generated on one and the same sequencing platform. The aim of the study was to test whether cataloging public T cell receptors could identify signatures of past pathogen exposure. Roughly five DR-DQ haplotypes were handled as single units for association and clustering because linkage in the cohort was strong. A separate validation cohort of some 130 different subjects was used in addition to the 666-subject first cohort. Typing coverage varied by locus: roughly 620-640 donors for A, B, C, DRB1 and DQB1; 500 to 550 for DQA1; about 600 for DPA1; some 470 for DPB1. An earlier analysis of roughly 580 of the donors used high-throughput TCR beta sequencing to judge whether each TCR beta V gene segment behaved as functional or pseudogenic. Rather than using new phenotypic data, the later analysis identified candidate immune exposures from TCR beta sequences and from how often those sequences occurred across donors. The study profiled the T cell repertoires of some 610 subjects by immunosequencing and related them to cytomegalovirus serostatus. High-throughput TCR immunosequencing, statistical association of individual TCRs with disease status, and machine learning were combined to predict cytomegalovirus infection status. Among about 370 genotyped donors of the cohort, an average of around 240,000 unique TCR beta nucleotide sequences was sequenced per donor, of which roughly 18% were non-productive. Of the roughly 410 genotyped donors, approximately 80% were placed in the genetic ancestry cluster associated with self-reported Caucasian donors. Around 300 gigabases of sequencing data and approximately 85 million unique TCR sequences were included in an early release covering over 600 HLA-typed donors. Donor age, sex, ethnicity and CMV serostatus were collected together with the repertoire data. On the study overall, not on this receptor specifically: Most TCR sequences were observed very rarely across donors, whereas some public TCRs were present in many individuals. A cluster of highly shared sequence variants was judged likely to represent a technical artifact of the sequencing pipeline. Because the 87-base-pair reads could not distinguish some IMGT-functional V segments, including TRBV6-2 and TRBV6-3, those segments were excluded. The authors suggested that the approach could potentially be generalized to other disease states and immunological phenotypes. A later analysis reported that several top co-occurrence clusters appeared linked to parvovirus B19, influenza, CMV and Epstein-Barr virus. Approximately 18 rarely observed V segments, including chromosome 9 orphons, were excluded from the earlier analysis of several hundred of the donors because counts were too low. This cohort had only TCR beta chains sequenced, and the lack of alpha or paired-chain data limited which features could be detected. Assigning TCR associations to individual alleles was difficult when HLA alleles, especially DR and DQ, strongly co-occurred. Three of the identified cytomegalovirus-associated TCR beta chains were confirmed in vitro to be specific for cytomegalovirus antigens. Specific HLA alleles were associated with 15,000 to 20,000 TCR beta sequences at a false discovery rate of 0.05 in a later analysis. A further reported finding was that TCR beta sequences accurately predicted the HLA-A and HLA-B alleles for most subjects in the first cohort. A later genetic analysis reported fewer N-insertions in productive TCRs among donors in an Asian-associated ancestry cluster than the roughly 700-donor mean. Correlated functional status among segregating V segments might be attributable to linkage disequilibrium, but an unknown experimental factor could not be ruled out. In a later analysis, HLA-associated TCR beta chains were found to be more clonally expanded and to have lower generation probabilities than equally common non-associated chains. According to a later analysis, TCR association rates differed among HLA loci, with DRB1 alleles showing the most associated TCRs and HLA-C alleles showing the fewest. An association between a missense DCLRE1C variant and V-gene and J-gene trimming of TCR beta chains was found in a later genetic analysis and replicated in an independent cohort. CMV serostatus was the only immune exposure information available for the cohort. An earlier analysis of several hundred of the donors showed that most TCR beta V segments appeared in productive rearrangements either about 87% or about 30% of the time, which broadly matched IMGT annotations. In the study, about 150 TCR beta chains were listed as associated with cytomegalovirus. In both the original and validation cohorts, the classifier was reported to diagnose cytomegalovirus status with high specificity and sensitivity. Sequencing depth was assumed to be roughly uniform across donors in the presence/absence analyses, though that assumption may not hold. Because some donors lacked HLA typing at each locus, the association tests relied only on the typed subset. Most CMV-associated TCR beta chains appeared to be HLA-restricted in a later analysis, and the HLA associations seemed to be driven largely by CMV exposure.

The cohort consisted of 600 or so healthy bone marrow donors. At the time of sampling, every cohort member was nominally healthy, though immune exposures that went unrecorded were likely present. The donor tested CMV seropositive, placing the donor among the 290 or so seropositive members of the cohort. A peripheral blood sample was provided by each donor, and peripheral blood mononuclear cells were used for TCR beta sequencing. The Qiagen DNeasy Blood Extraction Kit was used to extract genomic DNA from the blood cell samples. Inclusive of the bounding cysteine and phenylalanine, the CDR3 is 9 residues long. CDR3 DNA only is kept here, 27 bases in frame from base 1. CDR1 and CDR2, per the germline V gene (reference sequence), are MNHEY and SMNVEV. V and J are truncated by 8 bases and 8 bases respectively, leaving an intervening sequence of 4 bases.

Sequenced: PBMCs. In this chain, TRBV27 is recombined with TRBJ1-5, with no reliable assignment of the D segment. The sequence was collected from a male donor in good health and CMV-seropositive. In nucleotides, the sequence is TGTGCCAGCCCTAAGCCCCAGCATTTT. Its coded protein is CASPKPQHF.